A single sample gave rise to the 29 T cell receptor beta chains below, sequenced in a study of vaccination and CD4 T cells after COVID-19. Sample treatment: approximately nine-day PBMC culture with coronavirus spike peptide pools or control peptides (ViraFEST assay). The Oncomine TCR Beta short-read assay was applied to DNA of cultured CD4+ T cells. TCRdb fed the PCR reads into MiXCR, producing one record per CDR3 protein. The table has about 15,000 distinct CDR3 sequences, 51% seen once; the top ten hold more than 9%. Their recognized antigens are unknown. Specimen: CD4+ T cells from blood, cultured in vitro, collected before SARS-CoV-2 vaccination. The origin of the receptors is a human donor who had recovered from COVID-19.

The rearrangement uses TRBV18 and TRBJ1-1; TRBD1 might be the D (6 bases). Germline V gives CDR1 KGHSH, CDR2 LQKENI. There are 14 residues in the CDR3. Trimming shortened V by 3 bases and J by 6 bases, and 14 bases separated the two germline ends. The CDR3 is CASSPGQSKAEAFF. The CDR3 bases are TGTGCCAGCTCACCCGGACAGTCAAAGGCTGAAGCTTTCTTT.

This rearrangement joins TRBV11-2 to TRBJ2-2, with unresolved D. V was clipped by 3 bases and J by 3 bases, with 11 bases between them. CDR3 length: 15 residues. Germline loops: CDR1 SGHAT, CDR2 FQNNGV. The CDR3 sequence is CASSFWAVDTGELFF. The CDR3 DNA reads as TGTGCCAGCAGCTTCTGGGCGGTGGACACCGGGGAGCTGTTTTTT.

The rearrangement uses TRBV29-1 and TRBJ1-1; 7 nucleotides line up with TRBD1. The germline V gene has CDR1 SQVTM and CDR2 ANQGSEA. This CDR3 is built from 13 residues. J was trimmed by 7 bases and V by 4 bases; bases with no gene match: 9. The CDR3 loop reads CSVVSQGVREAFF. CDR3 coding DNA: TGCAGCGTTGTATCCCAGGGGGTTCGTGAAGCTTTCTTT. Drawing the rest from reference TRBV29-1 and TRBJ1-1, the complete variable domain is SAVISQKPSRDICQRGTSLTIQCQVDSQVTMMFWYRQQPGQSLTLIATANQGSEATYESGFVIDKFPISRPNLTFSTLTVSNMSPEDSSIYLCSVVSQGVREAFFGQGTRLTVV.

This clonotype was seen a handful of times. V and J are TRBV4-3 and TRBJ1-6; 8 nucleotides line up with TRBD1. This CDR3 region has 15 residues. V shed 0 bases and J 9 bases; nucleotides not matched to a gene: 4. Germline CDR1 and CDR2: LGHNA and YSLEER. CDR3 residues: CASSQDRQGSSPLHF. For the CDR3, the DNA is TGCGCCAGCAGCCAAGATAGACAGGGGAGTTCACCCCTCCACTTT.

J is TRBJ2-3 and V is TRBV20-1, with D tentatively TRBD2 (6 bases). From germline, CDR1 is DFQATT and CDR2 SNEGSKA (reference sequence). Trimming pared 3 bases from V and 5 bases from J, leaving 21 bases between. This CDR3 comprises 16 residues. The CDR3 protein is CSASPVAGKIVDTQYF. For the CDR3, the DNA is TGCAGTGCTAGTCCAGTGGCGGGAAAGATAGTAGATACGCAGTATTTT.

This chain connects TRBV19 to TRBJ1-4; D may be TRBD1 (6 bases). V was pared by 2 bases and J by 11 bases, with 12 bases between. Per germline, CDR1 LNHDA and CDR2 SQIVND (reference sequence). The CDR3 covers 13 residues. The CDR3 sequence is CASSITGKWKLFF. In nucleotides, the CDR3 is TGTGCCAGTAGTATAACAGGGAAGTGGAAACTGTTTTTT. The full variable domain, rest sourced from reference TRBV19 and TRBJ1-4, is DGGITQSPKYLFRKEGQNVTLSCEQNLNHDAMYWYRQDPGQGLRLIYYSQIVNDFQKGDIAEGYSVSREKKESFPLTVTSAQKNPTAFYLCASSITGKWKLFFGSGTQLSVL.

The genes are TRBV27 and TRBJ2-2; 7 bases agree with TRBD1. The junction had 16 bases not matched to a gene; V was cut back by 2 bases and J by 1 base. The CDR3 spans 20 residues. Germline assignment: CDR1 MNHEY and CDR2 SMNVEV (reference sequence). The CDR3 coding sequence is TGTGCCAGCAGTTTAAGGTTTGGGATTAAAGGGGGCGGGAACACCGGGGAGCTGTTTTTT. Its protein product is CASSLRFGIKGGGNTGELFF.

The chain is built from TRBV27 and TRBJ2-7, with TRBD2 matching over 7 bases. The CDR3 covers 15 residues. The V and J ends lost 5 bases and 7 bases, in that order; junction bases with no gene match: 14. Germline CDR1 and CDR2: MNHEY and SMNVEV (reference sequence). The CDR3 sequence is CASSTSGTWTGEQYF. CDR3 nucleotide sequence: TGTGCCAGCAGTACCAGCGGGACCTGGACGGGGGAGCAGTACTTC.

The V and J genes are TRBV20-1 and TRBJ2-3; TRBD2 matches at 8 bases. This CDR3 comprises 15 residues. The junction had 5 bases not matched to a gene; V was cut back by 0 bases and J by 3 bases. Germline loops: CDR1 DFQATT, CDR2 SNEGSKA (reference sequence). CDR3 coding DNA: TGCAGTGCTAGAGATCCGGGGGGGCGGACAGATACGCAGTATTTT. Amino acid sequence: CSARDPGGRTDTQYF.

This clonotype was recorded a few times. The chain joins TRBV19 to TRBJ1-1; 8 nucleotides match TRBD1. The CDR3 has 15 residues. The germline V gene encodes CDR1 LNHDA and CDR2 SQIVND (reference sequence). Trimming at V came to 5 bases and at J to 0 bases, leaving 5 bases not matched to a gene. CDR3 bases: TGTGCCAGTAGTGTCCGACAGGGGATGAACACTGAAGCTTTCTTT. It is translated as CASSVRQGMNTEAFF.

The rearrangement links TRBV19 to TRBJ1-1; no firm D call. V was cut by 4 bases and J by 0 bases, with 9 bases left in between. Per the germline V gene, CDR1 is LNHDA and CDR2 is SQIVND (reference sequence). The CDR3 length is 14 residues. In DNA, the CDR3 is TGTGCCAGTAGTAAGGCGATCATGAACACTGAAGCTTTCTTT. It encodes CASSKAIMNTEAFF.

The chain is built from TRBV5-1 and TRBJ1-1, with D possibly being TRBD1 (5 bases). Germline CDR1 is SGHRS and CDR2 is YFSETQ. CDR3 size: 13 residues. The germline V and J ends were trimmed by 0 bases and 3 bases, with 6 bases remaining between them. CDR3: CASSLAGDTEAFF. The CDR3 coding sequence is TGCGCCAGCAGCTTGGCGGGGGACACTGAAGCTTTCTTT.

This clonotype has just a few counts. The rearrangement links TRBV7-2 to TRBJ2-7, with D possibly matching TRBD2 (6 bases). Germline lookup yields CDR1 SGHTA and CDR2 FQGNSA. Trimming cost V 3 bases and J 2 bases, with 8 bases left between them. This CDR3 is built from 13 residues. The DNA of the CDR3 is TGTGCCAGCAGCTTCGGCGGGACCTACGAGCAGTACTTC. This translates into CASSFGGTYEQYF.

The J gene is TRBJ2-5, the V gene TRBV7-3, with 7 bases fitting TRBD1. The trim removed 10 bases at V and 6 bases at J, leaving 11 bases unmatched. CDR1 and CDR2 (germline): SGHTA, FQGTGA. The length of the CDR3 is 13 residues. The CDR3 reads CATWDQGVKTQYF. For the CDR3, the DNA is TGTGCCACCTGGGATCAGGGGGTGAAGACCCAGTACTTC.

This sequence joins TRBV18 and TRBJ1-1; 11 bases are shared with TRBD1. Germline values: CDR1 KGHSH, CDR2 LQKENI. V was clipped by 4 bases and J by 5 bases; unmatched bases: 6. The CDR3 loop spans 15 amino acids. The CDR3 protein is CASSRGQGARTEAFF. The CDR3 region has the DNA TGTGCCAGCTCACGTGGACAGGGGGCGCGGACTGAAGCTTTCTTT.

This clonotype was seen only a few times. This chain joins TRBV19 and TRBJ1-2; 7 positions agree with TRBD1. The length of the CDR3 is 11 residues. Per germline, CDR1 LNHDA and CDR2 SQIVND (reference sequence). V lost 8 bases, J lost 5 bases, and 2 bases stayed unmatched. The CDR3 spells CASGTVYGYTF. The CDR3 DNA follows: TGTGCCAGTGGGACAGTTTATGGCTACACCTTC. Supplemented by reference TRBV19 and TRBJ1-2, the full variable domain reads DGGITQSPKYLFRKEGQNVTLSCEQNLNHDAMYWYRQDPGQGLRLIYYSQIVNDFQKGDIAEGYSVSREKKESFPLTVTSAQKNPTAFYLCASGTVYGYTFGSGTRLTVV.

The table lists this clonotype with a few counts. The CDR3 nucleotides are TGTGCCAGCAGCTATGGACTAGCGGGGGGCTTTACTAATGAGCAGTTCTTC. Translation: CASSYGLAGGFTNEQFF. The chain joins TRBV7-8 to TRBJ2-1; 14 nucleotides agree with TRBD2. Germline CDR1 and CDR2: SGHVS and FQNEAQ. The CDR3 has 17 amino acids. J was trimmed by 7 bases and V by 4 bases; bases with no gene match: 9.

The gene calls are TRBV5-1 and TRBJ2-1; D is ambiguous. This CDR3 is built from 13 residues. The V end was cut by 4 bases, the J end by 5 bases, with 10 bases between. CDR1 and CDR2 from the germline V gene are SGHRS and YFSETQ. In DNA, the CDR3 is TGCGCCAGCAGCAAGATAGAAGACAATGAGCAGTTCTTC. It specifies CASSKIEDNEQFF.

This clonotype was found a few times. The rearrangement uses TRBV7-2 and TRBJ2-5; no reliable D call. The germline gives CDR1 SGHTA, CDR2 FQGNSA. V was cut by 6 bases and J by 2 bases, with 10 bases left in between. This CDR3 region has 13 residues. CDR3 nucleotides: TGTGCCAGCAGGAGGTCAGGTCAAGAGACCCAGTACTTC. This encodes CASRRSGQETQYF.

The chain couples TRBV21-1 to TRBJ2-5; the listed D gene, TRBD2, was not tested against the DNA. TRBV21-1 is tagged as a pseudogene. The CDR3 is 19 residues long. The DNA for the CDR3 is TGTGCCAGCAGCAAAAAGGGGAAAGGTCAGACTAGCGGTCAAGAGATCCAGTACTTC. This gives the protein CASSKKGKGQTSGQEIQYF.

This clonotype was detected only a few times. The chain joins TRBV6-5 to TRBJ1-2; no definite D call. The CDR3 totals 13 residues. The V end lost 0 bases, the J end lost 4 bases, and 6 bases lay between the germline ends. Germline V CDR1 and CDR2: MNHEY, SVGAGI. The CDR3 nucleotides are TGTGCCAGCAGTTACTCTAGAGGCTATGGCTACACCTTC. It encodes CASSYSRGYGYTF.

The genes are TRBV20-1 and TRBJ2-4, with 7 bases lining up with TRBD2. CDR3 size: 16 residues. Germline V gives CDR1 DFQATT, CDR2 SNEGSKA (reference sequence). Trimming removed 0 bases from V and 5 bases from J; junction bases left unmatched: 10. CDR3 nucleotides: TGCAGTGCTAGAGATCGATGGCGGGAGAGAGAAAACATTCAGTACTTC. Encoded protein: CSARDRWRERENIQYF.

The genes are TRBV6-1 and TRBJ1-2; TRBD1 agrees at 8 bases. In germline, CDR1 is MNHNS, CDR2 SASEGT. V trimming: 4 bases; J trimming: 6 bases; junction bases outside the gene matches: 10. The CDR3 covers 15 residues. CDR3: CASSGGTGPLHGYTF. The DNA for the CDR3 is TGTGCCAGCAGTGGCGGGACAGGCCCGCTACATGGCTACACCTTC.

This clonotype is a singleton in its sample. The chain employs TRBV25-1 and TRBJ2-7; the D gene is possibly TRBD1 (6 bases). This CDR3 comprises 13 residues. Germline CDR1 MGHDK, CDR2 SYGVNS. Trimming removed 4 bases at V and 0 bases at J, with 7 bases between. In nucleotides, the CDR3 is TGTGCCAGCAGTGGACAGGTCTCCTACGAGCAGTACTTC. This encodes CASSGQVSYEQYF.

The chain carries TRBV7-3 and TRBJ1-6; D is perhaps TRBD1 (5 bases). The CDR3 length is 15 residues. Deletions cut 5 bases from V and 7 bases from J, with 15 bases between. The germline gives CDR1 SGHTA, CDR2 FQGTGA. CDR3 in amino acids: CASSASGTRNSPLHF. The DNA of the CDR3 is TGTGCCAGCAGCGCCTCCGGGACTCGGAATTCACCCCTCCACTTT.

The chain employs TRBV7-2 and TRBJ2-7; TRBD1 agrees at 7 bases. CDR1 SGHTA and CDR2 FQGNSA come from the germline V gene. The CDR3 runs to 15 residues. The V and J ends lost 5 bases and 2 bases, in that order; junction bases with no gene match: 9. Written as DNA, the CDR3 is TGTGCCAGCAGCCAGGACCGGGACAGCACCTACGAGCAGTACTTC. It translates to CASSQDRDSTYEQYF.

The gene calls are TRBV19 and TRBJ1-5; tentative D call: TRBD1 (5 bases). Germline lookup yields CDR1 LNHDA and CDR2 SQIVND (reference sequence). Trimming removed 3 bases at V and 0 bases at J, with 9 bases between. The CDR3 length is 15 residues. The CDR3 nucleotides read TGTGCCAGTAGTATTGAGGGGCTTAGCAATCAGCCCCAGCATTTT. It specifies CASSIEGLSNQPQHF.

V is TRBV20-1 and J is TRBJ2-5; D may be TRBD2 (5 bases). There are 11 residues in the CDR3. With 4 bases removed from V and 5 bases from J, the gap between germline ends came to 8 bases. Germline V CDR1 and CDR2: DFQATT, SNEGSKA (reference sequence). The CDR3 here is CSATIAETQYF. The CDR3 DNA is TGCAGTGCTACCATAGCGGAGACCCAGTACTTC.

The chain employs TRBV6-2 or TRBV6-3 and TRBJ2-7; 7 bases line up with TRBD2. The junction had 5 bases not matched to a gene; V was cut back by 4 bases and J by 2 bases. The CDR3 runs 14 residues. The germline CDR1 and CDR2 sequences are MNHEY and SVGEGT. CDR3: CASSLGGGTYEQYF. The CDR3 coding sequence is TGTGCCAGCAGTTTAGGCGGGGGAACCTACGAGCAGTACTTC.